The 9 T cell receptor beta chains reported below all come from one sample, sequenced in a study of T cell repertoires in cytomegalovirus infection. TCRdb passed the reads through MiXCR, listing each CDR3 protein once. The profile shows about 260,000 distinct CDR3 sequences, around 8.7% of them singletons. Source material: PBMCs. The receptors come from a human donor in good health (CMV status not recorded). Some clones in this sample may be carry-over from other donors' samples.

There are many counts of this clonotype. The chain combines TRBV3-1 with TRBJ1-5; D is unclear. V lost 4 bases and J lost 4, with 8 bases in between. The germline V gene has CDR1 LGHDT and CDR2 YNNKEL (reference sequence). There are 13 residues in the CDR3. CDR3 bases: TGTGCCAGCAGCCCTACAGTGAATCAGCCCCAGCATTTT. Protein: CASSPTVNQPQHF.

This clonotype was picked up many times. The chain links TRBV7-2 to TRBJ1-1; 12 bases agree with TRBD1. Losses at the gene ends were 3 bases for V and 1 base for J; bases not matched to a gene: 6. This CDR3 has 17 amino acids. In germline, CDR1 is SGHTA, CDR2 FQGNSA. For the CDR3, the DNA is TGTGCCAGCAGCTTTTGGGACAGGGGGCCGGGGAACACTGAAGCTTTCTTT. This codes for CASSFWDRGPGNTEAFF.

This clonotype showed up many times. The chain couples TRBV7-8 to TRBJ2-5, with 11 bases that match TRBD2. This CDR3 has 15 amino acids. Germline CDR1 is SGHVS and CDR2 is FQNEAQ. Trimming removed 7 bases from V and 5 bases from J; junction bases left unmatched: 9. CDR3 in amino acids: CASTLSGGARETQYF. The CDR3 region has the DNA TGTGCCAGCACCCTTAGCGGGGGGGCCCGGGAGACCCAGTACTTC. The entire variable domain, with the rest obtained from reference TRBV7-8 and TRBJ2-5, is as follows: GAGVSQSPRYKVAKRGQDVALRCDPISGHVSLFWYQQALGQGPEFLTYFQNEAQLDKSGLPSDRFFAERPEGSVSTLKIQRTQQEDSAVYLCASTLSGGARETQYFGPGTRLLVL.

In this sample, this clonotype turned up a few times. This sequence joins TRBV5-5 and TRBJ2-6; tentatively, D is TRBD2 (7 bases). V dropped 4 bases and J dropped 0 bases, with 23 bases sitting between them. CDR1 and CDR2 from the germline V gene are SGHKS and YYEKEE (reference sequence). The CDR3 runs 20 residues. The CDR3 loop reads CASSPGGRFLTSSGANVLTF. The CDR3 DNA reads TGTGCCAGCAGCCCCGGGGGGCGGTTTTTAACTAGCTCTGGGGCCAACGTCCTGACTTTC.

There are a few counts of this clonotype. This chain links TRBV10-3 with TRBJ1-1, with 7 bases identical to TRBD1. CDR3 length: 20 amino acids. CDR1 and CDR2 (germline): ENHRY, SYGVKD. Unmatched junction bases numbered 16, after V lost 0 bases and J lost 0 bases. As DNA, the CDR3 is TGTGCCATCAGTGAGTCGTTGGGGCCTATAGGGGGCGGGATGAACACTGAAGCTTTCTTT. Its protein is CAISESLGPIGGGMNTEAFF.

This clonotype was seen repeatedly, ten times or more. The chain combines TRBV7-2 with TRBJ2-7; D not certain. Trimming took off 4 bases at V and 2 bases at J, with 15 bases between the two ends. This CDR3 spans 15 amino acids. Per the germline V gene, CDR1 is SGHTA and CDR2 is FQGNSA. Here the CDR3 DNA reads TGTGCCAGCAGCTCCGGCCCGCAGGTAACCTACGAGCAGTACTTC. It specifies CASSSGPQVTYEQYF.

This clonotype was picked up many times. The chain links TRBV6-1 to TRBJ1-2; possible D gene TRBD1, 5 bases. Deletions cut 5 bases from V and 6 bases from J, with 16 bases between. The CDR3 is 14 residues long. In germline, CDR1 is MNHNS, CDR2 SASEGT. The CDR3 here is CASSTLGGANGYTF. In DNA, the CDR3 is TGTGCCAGCAGTACCTTGGGGGGAGCGAATGGCTACACCTTC.

This chain connects TRBV19 to TRBJ1-5, with 9 bases fitting TRBD1. Germline loops: CDR1 LNHDA, CDR2 SQIVND (reference sequence). V shed 10 bases, J shed 3 bases, and the junction held 16 bases outside the gene matches. This CDR3 is built from 17 residues. CDR3 sequence reads: CATLPRTGDYNNQPQHF. In DNA form, the CDR3 reads TGTGCCACCCTCCCCAGGACAGGGGATTATAACAATCAGCCCCAGCATTTT.

The chain couples TRBV14 to TRBJ1-1; TRBD1 matches 7 bases. V shed 4 bases, J shed 4 bases, and the junction held 6 bases outside the gene matches. This CDR3 spans 14 amino acids. CDR1 and CDR2 from the germline V gene are SGHDN and FVKESK. Written as DNA, the CDR3 is TGTGCCAGCAGCCGGGTCAGGGGGGCCACTGAAGCTTTCTTT. It encodes CASSRVRGATEAFF.